This paragraph covers one T cell receptor (beta chain) sequence. Antigen unknown. Profiling relied on immunoSEQ multiplex PCR, and the TCRdb table lists in-frame clones only, not all of them. The table includes approximately 20,000 clones, approximately 82% detected once. This specimen comes from a study of early stage breast cancer tumors. General study points: Commonly generated sequences made up most enriched TCRB sequences shared between patients.

The ends lost 6 bases at V and 5 bases at J; junction bases unmatched: 10. This CDR3 comprises 15 residues. From germline, CDR1 is SGHKS and CDR2 YYEKEE (reference sequence). This chain links TRBV5-5 with TRBJ1-2; 10 bases are shared with TRBD1. The sequenced sample consisted of blood. The sequence derives from a person between 65 and 79 years old with breast cancer. The CDR3 here is CASTIPGQGVYGYTF. CDR3 bases: TGTGCCAGCACCATTCCAGGACAGGGGGTTTATGGCTACACCTTC.